What follows are 26 T cell receptor beta chains derived from one specimen sequenced in a study of blood T cells in healthy people across ages. Combining a sample-barcoded 5' primer with a J-beta primer mix, a second PCR ran for roughly 6 to 12 cycles. TCRdb reanalysed the 5' RACE reads using MiXCR and keeps one entry per CDR3 protein. Of 850,000 to 1,000,000 distinct CDR3 sequences listed, roughly 52% are singletons. The material sequenced was blood. Source of these receptors: a man aged 25 to 40 in good health.

This chain joins TRBV10-3 and TRBJ1-2, with a tentative D call TRBD1 (5 bases). V was shortened by 8 bases and J by 4 bases, with 14 bases between the two germline ends. This CDR3 has 13 residues. Germline CDR1 and CDR2: ENHRY and SYGVKD. The CDR3 reads CAIRDGGLYGYTF. For the CDR3, the DNA is TGTGCCATCCGAGACGGGGGACTCTATGGCTACACCTTC.

The rearrangement joins TRBV4-2 to TRBJ2-2; weak D call: TRBD1 (6 bases). There are 14 residues in the CDR3. The germline V gene encodes CDR1 LGHNA and CDR2 YNFKEQ. The V end lost 2 bases, the J end lost 6 bases, and 10 bases lay between the germline ends. As DNA, the CDR3 is TGTGCCAGCAGCCAAACAGGGTGGCCCGGGGAGCTGTTTTTT. It specifies CASSQTGWPGELFF.

This chain joins TRBV20-1 and TRBJ2-7; the match to TRBD1 covers 8 bases. CDR3 length equals 14 residues. The trim removed 5 bases at V and 4 bases at J, leaving 10 bases unmatched. CDR1 DFQATT and CDR2 SNEGSKA come from the germline V gene (reference sequence). CDR3 sequence reads: CSAGAQGADYEQYF. CDR3 in DNA: TGCAGTGCTGGGGCGCAGGGGGCTGATTACGAGCAGTACTTC.

This chain uses TRBV3-1 with TRBJ2-3; 10 bases match TRBD2. The CDR3 contains 19 residues. V lost 1 base and J lost 2; bases outside the gene matches: 12. Germline V gene data show CDR1 as LGHDT and CDR2 as YNNKEL (reference sequence). CDR3 loop: CASSQVLAGAIRNTDTQYF. The CDR3 nucleotides are TGTGCCAGCAGCCAAGTCCTAGCGGGGGCCATTCGAAACACAGATACGCAGTATTTT.

This chain joins TRBV7-3 and TRBJ2-4; 7 bases map to TRBD1. The better agreement between TRBJ2-7 and the DNA end casts doubt on the J call. The CDR3 loop spans 14 amino acids. In germline, CDR1 is SGHTA, CDR2 FQGTGA. CDR3 residues: CASSPNQGAYEQYF. The CDR3 DNA sequence: TGTGCCAGCAGTCCTAATCAGGGGGCCTACGAGCAGTACTTC.

The chain joins TRBV30 to TRBJ1-2; D remains unclear. This CDR3 is 12 amino acids long. Trimming took 2 bases from V and 4 from J, leaving 8 bases between them. Germline V gene data show CDR1 as GTSNPN and CDR2 as SVGIG (reference sequence). The CDR3 region is CAWSSGLYGYTF. The CDR3 DNA reads as TGTGCCTGGAGTTCCGGCCTCTATGGCTACACCTTC. Looking up the rest from reference TRBV30 and TRBJ1-2 gives the full variable domain: SQTIHQWPATLVQPVGSPLSLECTVEGTSNPNLYWYRQAAGRGLQLLFYSVGIGQISSEVPQNLSASRPQDRQFILSSKKLLLSDSGFYLCAWSSGLYGYTFGSGTRLTVV.

In this sample, this clonotype turned up a few times. The chain uses TRBV12-3 or TRBV12-4 and TRBJ1-2; perhaps TRBD1 as D (5 bases). The CDR3 loop spans 12 amino acids. V lost 5 bases to trimming and J lost 10 bases, with 14 bases between them. In DNA, the CDR3 is TGTGCCAGCAGTCTGCCGGCAGGGCTCTACACCTTC. This codes for CASSLPAGLYTF.

The chain employs TRBV5-1 and TRBJ1-2, with D uncertain. V was cut by 0 bases and J by 0 bases, with 18 bases left in between. The CDR3 contains 18 residues. Germline CDR1 reads SGHRS; CDR2 reads YFSETQ. The CDR3, as DNA: TGCGCCAGCAGCTTGGCGGGCCTAGGAGTGGACGCTAACTATGGCTACACCTTC. It encodes CASSLAGLGVDANYGYTF. The full variable domain, its missing parts supplied by reference TRBV5-1 and TRBJ1-2, is KAGVTQTPRYLIKTRGQQVTLSCSPISGHRSVSWYQQTPGQGLQFLFEYFSETQRNKGNFPGRFSGRQFSNSRSEMNVSTLELGDSALYLCASSLAGLGVDANYGYTFGSGTRLTVV.

This clonotype was seen more than once but under ten times. V and J are TRBV7-9 and TRBJ2-4, with 10 bases identical to TRBD1. The trim removed 2 bases at V and 7 bases at J, leaving 8 bases unmatched. The CDR3 is 16 residues long. Germline loops: CDR1 SEHNR, CDR2 FQNEAQ (reference sequence). The CDR3 DNA is TGTGCCAGCAGCTTATATACCGGGACAGGGGACAACATTCAGTACTTC. As protein: CASSLYTGTGDNIQYF.

V gene TRBV5-4 combines with J gene TRBJ2-5, with D perhaps TRBD2 (6 bases). The V gene lost 4 bases and the J gene lost 5 bases, with 12 bases spanning the gap. The germline gives CDR1 SGHNT, CDR2 YYREEE (reference sequence). There are 13 residues in the CDR3. The CDR3 DNA sequence: TGTGCCAGCAGCGAGACTAGGTTGGAGACCCAGTACTTC. Protein: CASSETRLETQYF.

The chain joins TRBV20-1 to TRBJ2-2, with TRBD2 matching over 9 bases. The CDR3 has 16 residues. The V gene's germline CDR1 is DFQATT and CDR2 SNEGSKA (reference sequence). J lost 3 bases, V lost 4 bases, and 9 bases had no gene match. The CDR3 loop reads CSATRIAGGDTGELFF. Written as DNA, the CDR3 is TGCAGTGCTACGCGAATTGCGGGGGGGGACACCGGGGAGCTGTTTTTT.

The chain links TRBV5-1 to TRBJ2-3; a possible D gene is TRBD2 (6 bases). V lost 0 bases and J 5 bases, leaving 10 bases between the germline ends. Germline CDR1 reads SGHRS; CDR2 reads YFSETQ. The CDR3 consists of 14 residues. As DNA, the CDR3 is TGCGCCAGCAGCTTGGACGGGGGAGGAGATACGCAGTATTTT. This codes for CASSLDGGGDTQYF.

This clonotype was seen more than once but under ten times. V and J are TRBV7-8 and TRBJ2-3; TRBD1 matches at 8 bases. J was trimmed by 1 base and V by 5 bases; bases with no gene match: 8. This CDR3 comprises 16 residues. Germline-derived CDR1 and CDR2 are SGHVS and FQNEAQ. The CDR3 here is CASSPILGQGTDTQYF. The CDR3 DNA reads as TGTGCCAGCAGCCCCATTCTGGGACAGGGCACAGATACGCAGTATTTT. The full variable domain, completed using reference TRBV7-8 and TRBJ2-3, is GAGVSQSPRYKVAKRGQDVALRCDPISGHVSLFWYQQALGQGPEFLTYFQNEAQLDKSGLPSDRFFAERPEGSVSTLKIQRTQQEDSAVYLCASSPILGQGTDTQYFGPGTRLTVL.

This clonotype has more than one count but fewer than ten. This sequence joins TRBV9 and TRBJ2-3; D remains ambiguous. The ends were cut back, 0 bases at V and 5 bases at J, with 10 bases in the middle. Germline CDR1 and CDR2: SGDLS and YYNGEE. CDR3 length: 14 residues. The CDR3 here is CASSVAPGQDTQYF. The CDR3 nucleotides read TGTGCCAGCAGCGTAGCTCCCGGGCAAGATACGCAGTATTTT.

On this clonotype: The junction and the germline gene differ at one end; a read error may be behind it. This chain joins TRBV5-6 and TRBJ2-5; D uncertain. This CDR3 is built from 15 residues. CDR1 is SGHDT and CDR2 is YYEEEE in the germline V gene. CDR3 sequence: CASSLAGELQETRYF. DNA for the CDR3: TGTGCCAGCAGCTTGGCAGGAGAGCTCCAAGAGACCCGGTACTTC.

The sample holds one count of this clonotype. The chain is built from TRBV9 and TRBJ2-1; D might be TRBD1 (5 bases). The CDR3 is made up of 12 amino acids. Germline CDR1 reads SGDLS; CDR2 reads YYNGEE. Trimming removed 4 bases at V and 10 bases at J, with 12 bases between. The CDR3 DNA sequence: TGTGCCAGCAGCTCAGGGTTCAAGGAGCAGTTCTTC. This gives the protein CASSSGFKEQFF.

This rearrangement joins TRBV7-8 to TRBJ1-5; D perhaps matches TRBD1 (5 bases). Per germline, CDR1 SGHVS and CDR2 FQNEAQ. Trimming removed 1 base at V and 1 base at J, with 11 bases between. The CDR3 is 16 amino acids. The CDR3 is CASSLEGVGSNQPQHF. The CDR3 nucleotides read TGTGCCAGCAGCTTAGAAGGGGTGGGAAGCAATCAGCCCCAGCATTTT.

This clonotype was observed a handful of times. The chain joins TRBV29-1 to TRBJ2-2, with D perhaps matching TRBD1 (5 bases). Germline V lookup: CDR1 SQVTM, CDR2 ANQGSEA. With 3 bases removed from V and 1 base from J, the gap between germline ends came to 9 bases. The CDR3 is 14 residues long. Here the CDR3 reads CSVDRGMNTGELFF. The CDR3 DNA follows: TGCAGCGTTGATAGGGGCATGAACACCGGGGAGCTGTTTTTT.

V usage is TRBV9 and J usage is TRBJ2-1; 7 bases line up with TRBD1. This CDR3 has 19 residues. Trimming at V came to 3 bases and at J to 8 bases, leaving 23 bases not matched to a gene. Germline lookup yields CDR1 SGDLS and CDR2 YYNGEE. CDR3 loop: CASSAGTDEGVGPYDEQFF. DNA for the CDR3: TGTGCCAGCAGCGCGGGGACAGATGAAGGTGTGGGTCCTTACGATGAGCAGTTCTTC.

This clonotype was recorded once. The V call is TRBV12-5, the J call TRBJ1-2; a weak D match, TRBD1 (5 bases). This CDR3 is built from 13 residues. Trimming left V 6 bases short and J 8 bases short, with 16 bases between. Germline V CDR1 and CDR2: LGHNT, FRNRAP. Here the CDR3 reads CASGPGTEFGYTF. The CDR3 DNA reads TGTGCTAGTGGACCCGGGACGGAATTCGGCTACACCTTC.

This clonotype has only a few counts. The chain couples TRBV2 to TRBJ2-3, with 8 bases aligning to TRBD2. Germline V lookup: CDR1 SNHLY, CDR2 FYNNEI. V dropped 6 bases and J dropped 3; count of bases not matched to a gene: 8. This CDR3 contains 15 residues. The CDR3 region has the DNA TGTGCCAGCAGCCCCGGGAGGGCTCCGACAGATACGCAGTATTTT. Translating gives CASSPGRAPTDTQYF. The complete variable domain, with remaining parts taken from reference TRBV2 and TRBJ2-3, reads EPEVTQTPSHQVTQMGQEVILRCVPISNHLYFYWYRQILGQKVEFLVSFYNNEISEKSEIFDDQFSVERPDGSNFTLKIRSTKLEDSAMYFCASSPGRAPTDTQYFGPGTRLTVL.

This clonotype was seen many times. The chain couples TRBV5-1 to TRBJ1-2; D remains unclear. V dropped 4 bases and J dropped 1 base, with 8 bases sitting between them. The length of the CDR3 is 13 residues. The germline V gene has CDR1 SGHRS and CDR2 YFSETQ. CDR3 protein: CASSPLRNYGYTF. CDR3 nucleotide sequence: TGCGCCAGCAGCCCTCTCCGTAACTATGGCTACACCTTC.

The rearrangement uses TRBV28 and TRBJ2-7, with D tentatively TRBD2 (6 bases). Germline CDR1 reads MDHEN; CDR2 reads SYDVKM. The V and J ends lost 4 bases and 0 bases respectively, with 16 bases between them. This CDR3 region has 16 residues. In DNA, the CDR3 is TGTGCCAGCAGTTCCTTTCGAGGGGACTCCTCCTACGAGCAGTACTTC. Residues: CASSSFRGDSSYEQYF.

This sequence joins TRBV6-2 or TRBV6-3 and TRBJ2-7; weak D call: TRBD2 (6 bases). The CDR3 sequence is 14 residues long. The V end was cut by 5 bases, the J end by 6 bases, with 17 bases between. Per germline, CDR1 MNHEY and CDR2 SVGEGT. The CDR3: CASSQVGLLSEQYF. As DNA, the CDR3 is TGTGCCAGCAGTCAGGTGGGACTCCTTAGCGAGCAGTACTTC.

In this sample, this clonotype turned up a few times. The gene calls are TRBV3-1 and TRBJ1-4; no clear D gene. The CDR3 is 15 amino acids. Trimming shortened V by 3 bases and J by 2 bases, and 10 bases separated the two germline ends. Per the germline V gene, CDR1 is LGHDT and CDR2 is YNNKEL (reference sequence). The CDR3 spells CASSQGKGTNEKLFF. The CDR3 region has the DNA TGTGCCAGCAGCCAGGGAAAAGGGACTAATGAAAAACTGTTTTTT.

The chain is built from TRBV7-9 and TRBJ2-7; the D gene is possibly TRBD2 (5 bases). The CDR3 is 14 residues long. Per the germline V gene, CDR1 is SEHNR and CDR2 is FQNEAQ (reference sequence). V lost 4 bases, J lost 6 bases, and 16 bases lay in between. CDR3 protein: CASSSDGVSSEQYF. CDR3 in DNA: TGTGCCAGCAGCTCGGACGGGGTTTCGTCCGAGCAGTACTTC.